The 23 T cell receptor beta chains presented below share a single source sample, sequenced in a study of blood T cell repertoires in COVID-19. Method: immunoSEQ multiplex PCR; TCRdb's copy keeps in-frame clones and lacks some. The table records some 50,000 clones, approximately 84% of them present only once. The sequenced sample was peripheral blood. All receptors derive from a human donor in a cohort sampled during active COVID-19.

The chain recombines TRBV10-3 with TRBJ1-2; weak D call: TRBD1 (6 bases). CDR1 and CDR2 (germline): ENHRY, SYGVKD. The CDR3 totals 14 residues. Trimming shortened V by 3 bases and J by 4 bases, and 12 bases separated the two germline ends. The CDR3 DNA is TGTGCCATCAGTGACGATGGACAGTTCTATGGCTACACCTTC. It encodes CAISDDGQFYGYTF.

Written as DNA, the CDR3 is TGTGCCAGCAGCAGGGAGGGGAGCGGGGAGCTGTTTTTT. Encoded protein: CASSREGSGELFF. V gene TRBV2 combines with J gene TRBJ2-2; TRBD2 matches 7 bases. The V and J ends lost 6 bases and 7 bases, in that order; junction bases with no gene match: 5. CDR3 length: 13 amino acids. Per germline, CDR1 SNHLY and CDR2 FYNNEI.

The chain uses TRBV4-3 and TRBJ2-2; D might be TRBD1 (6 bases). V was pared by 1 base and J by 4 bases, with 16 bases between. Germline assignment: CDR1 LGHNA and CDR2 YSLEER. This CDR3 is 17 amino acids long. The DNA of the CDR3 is TGCGCCAGCAGCCAAGTGGGGAAGCCAGGGGTCACCGGGGAGCTGTTTTTT. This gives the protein CASSQVGKPGVTGELFF.

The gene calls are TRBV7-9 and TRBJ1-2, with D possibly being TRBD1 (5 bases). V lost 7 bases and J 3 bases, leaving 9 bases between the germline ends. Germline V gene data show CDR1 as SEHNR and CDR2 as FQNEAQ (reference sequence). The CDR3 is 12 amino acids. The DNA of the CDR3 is TGTGCCAGCATGACAGATGACTATGGCTACACCTTC. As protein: CASMTDDYGYTF.

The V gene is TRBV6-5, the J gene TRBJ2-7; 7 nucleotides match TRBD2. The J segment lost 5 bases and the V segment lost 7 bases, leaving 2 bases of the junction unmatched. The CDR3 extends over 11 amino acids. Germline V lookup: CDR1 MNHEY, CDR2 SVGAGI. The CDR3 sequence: CASIGGNEQYF. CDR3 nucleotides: TGTGCCAGCATCGGGGGGAACGAGCAGTACTTC.

The CDR3 region has the DNA TGCGCCAGCACACTTCAAACTAGTCTCAGCACAGATACGCAGTATTTT. As protein: CASTLQTSLSTDTQYF. The rearrangement links TRBV5-1 to TRBJ2-3; tentative D call: TRBD2 (5 bases). The CDR3 spans 16 residues. The V end was cut by 6 bases, the J end by 0 bases, with 17 bases between. Per the germline V gene, CDR1 is SGHRS and CDR2 is YFSETQ.

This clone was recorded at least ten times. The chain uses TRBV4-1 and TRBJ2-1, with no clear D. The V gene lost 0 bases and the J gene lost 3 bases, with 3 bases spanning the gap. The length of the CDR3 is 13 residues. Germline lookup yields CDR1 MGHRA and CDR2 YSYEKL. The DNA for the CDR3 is TGCGCCAGCAGCCAAGACTTCTACAATGAGCAGTTCTTC. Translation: CASSQDFYNEQFF.

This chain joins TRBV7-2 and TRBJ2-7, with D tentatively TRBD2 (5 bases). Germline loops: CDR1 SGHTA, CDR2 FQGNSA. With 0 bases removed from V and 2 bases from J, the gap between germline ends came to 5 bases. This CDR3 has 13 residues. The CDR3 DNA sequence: TGTGCCAGCAGCTTAGCGCGGGCCTACGAGCAGTACTTC. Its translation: CASSLARAYEQYF.

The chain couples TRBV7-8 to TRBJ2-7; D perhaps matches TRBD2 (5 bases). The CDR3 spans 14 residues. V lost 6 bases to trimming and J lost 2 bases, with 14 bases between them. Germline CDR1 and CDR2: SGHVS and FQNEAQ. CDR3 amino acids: CASSLAGLTYEQYF. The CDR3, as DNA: TGTGCCAGCAGTCTAGCCGGACTCACCTACGAGCAGTACTTC. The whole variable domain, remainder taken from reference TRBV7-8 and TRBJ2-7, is GAGVSQSPRYKVAKRGQDVALRCDPISGHVSLFWYQQALGQGPEFLTYFQNEAQLDKSGLPSDRFFAERPEGSVSTLKIQRTQQEDSAVYLCASSLAGLTYEQYFGPGTRLTVT.

CDR3 in DNA: TGTGCCAGCAGCACCGGGACAGGGGTCCAAGAGACCCAGTACTTC. Translation gives CASSTGTGVQETQYF. The rearrangement joins TRBV28 to TRBJ2-5; 10 bases agree with TRBD1. Germline V gene data show CDR1 as MDHEN and CDR2 as SYDVKM. The CDR3 loop spans 15 amino acids. Trimming took 6 bases from V and 1 from J; bases not matched to a gene: 5. Using reference TRBV28 and TRBJ2-5 for the parts outside the CDR3, the full variable domain is DVKVTQSSRYLVKRTGEKVFLECVQDMDHENMFWYRQDPGLGLRLIYFSYDVKMKEKGDIPEGYSVSREKKERFSLILESASTNQTSMYLCASSTGTGVQETQYFGPGTRLLVL.

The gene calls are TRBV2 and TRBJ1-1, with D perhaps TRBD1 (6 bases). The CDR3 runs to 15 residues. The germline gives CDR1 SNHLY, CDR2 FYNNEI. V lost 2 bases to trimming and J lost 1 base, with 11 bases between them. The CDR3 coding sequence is TGTGCCAGCAGTGAAATAGGACAGAGGAACACTGAAGCTTTCTTT. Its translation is CASSEIGQRNTEAFF.

CDR3 in amino acids: CASSRTGGSYEQYF. Written as DNA, the CDR3 is TGTGCCAGTAGTAGGACAGGGGGCTCCTACGAGCAGTACTTC. The rearrangement joins TRBV19 to TRBJ2-7; 10 bases agree with TRBD1. Germline assignment: CDR1 LNHDA and CDR2 SQIVND (reference sequence). This CDR3 comprises 14 residues. Trimming at V came to 4 bases and at J to 0 bases, leaving 0 bases not matched to a gene.

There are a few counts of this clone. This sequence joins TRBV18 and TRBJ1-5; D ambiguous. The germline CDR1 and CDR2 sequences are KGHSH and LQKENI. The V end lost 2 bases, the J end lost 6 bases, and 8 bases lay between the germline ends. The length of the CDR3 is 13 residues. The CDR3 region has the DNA TGTGCCAGCTCACCATCCGAGGGTCAGCCCCAGCATTTT. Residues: CASSPSEGQPQHF.

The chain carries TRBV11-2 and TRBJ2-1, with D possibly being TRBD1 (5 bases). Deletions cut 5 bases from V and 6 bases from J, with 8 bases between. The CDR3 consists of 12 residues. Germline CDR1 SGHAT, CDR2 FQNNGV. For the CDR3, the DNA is TGTGCCAGCAGCCGCCAGGGCAATGAGCAGTTCTTC. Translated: CASSRQGNEQFF. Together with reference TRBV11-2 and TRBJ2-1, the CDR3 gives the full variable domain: EAGVAQSPRYKIIEKRQSVAFWCNPISGHATLYWYQQILGQGPKLLIQFQNNGVVDDSQLPKDRFSAERLKGVDSTLKIQPAKLEDSAVYLCASSRQGNEQFFGPGTRLTVL.

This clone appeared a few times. The CDR3 nucleotides are TGTGCCTCGGGGCAGGGGACCTACGAGCAGTACTTC. Protein: CASGQGTYEQYF. This chain uses TRBV19 with TRBJ2-7; weak D call: TRBD1 (6 bases). The V end lost 11 bases, the J end lost 2 bases, and 13 bases lay between the germline ends. Germline values: CDR1 LNHDA, CDR2 SQIVND (reference sequence). This CDR3 is 12 amino acids long.

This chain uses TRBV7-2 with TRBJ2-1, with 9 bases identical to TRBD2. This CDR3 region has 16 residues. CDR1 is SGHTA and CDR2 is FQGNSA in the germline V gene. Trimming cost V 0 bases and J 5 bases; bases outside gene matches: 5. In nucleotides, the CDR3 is TGTGCCAGCAGCTTAGCCGTTTTAGCGGGGGACAATGAGCAGTTCTTC. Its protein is CASSLAVLAGDNEQFF.

CDR3 region: CASSIWTGVGYGYTF. In DNA form, the CDR3 reads TGCGCCAGCAGCATCTGGACAGGGGTGGGATATGGCTACACCTTC. The rearrangement links TRBV5-1 to TRBJ1-2, with TRBD1 identical over 9 bases. The junction had 9 bases not matched to a gene; V was cut back by 4 bases and J by 5 bases. CDR1 is SGHRS, CDR2 YFSETQ, per germline. This CDR3 has 15 residues.

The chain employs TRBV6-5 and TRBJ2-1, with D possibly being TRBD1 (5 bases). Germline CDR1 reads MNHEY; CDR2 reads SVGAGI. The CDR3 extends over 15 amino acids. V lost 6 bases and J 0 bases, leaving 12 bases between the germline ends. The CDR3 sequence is CASRADSSSYNEQFF. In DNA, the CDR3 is TGTGCCAGCAGGGCCGACAGTAGCTCCTACAATGAGCAGTTCTTC.

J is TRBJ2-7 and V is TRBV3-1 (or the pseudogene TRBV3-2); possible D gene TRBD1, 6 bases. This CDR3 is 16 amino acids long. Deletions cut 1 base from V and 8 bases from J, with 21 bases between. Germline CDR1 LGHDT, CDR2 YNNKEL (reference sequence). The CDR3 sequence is CASSQAATGTTFQQYF. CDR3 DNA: TGTGCCAGCAGCCAAGCGGCGACAGGTACTACGTTCCAGCAGTACTTC.

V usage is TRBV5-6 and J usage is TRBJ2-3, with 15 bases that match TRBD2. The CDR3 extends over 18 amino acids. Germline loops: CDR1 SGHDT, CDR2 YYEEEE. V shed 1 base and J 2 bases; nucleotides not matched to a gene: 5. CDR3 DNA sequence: TGTGCCAGCAGCTTGCCTGGACTAGCGGGGGGGGACACAGATACGCAGTATTTT. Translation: CASSLPGLAGGDTDTQYF.

CDR3 loop: CASSFGRGGTGELFF. CDR3 DNA: TGTGCCAGCAGCTTCGGCAGGGGAGGGACCGGGGAGCTGTTTTTT. The rearrangement uses TRBV11-3 and TRBJ2-2, with D possibly being TRBD2 (7 bases). The germline gives CDR1 SGHNT, CDR2 YENEEA. The length of the CDR3 is 15 residues. V dropped 3 bases and J dropped 5 bases, with 13 bases sitting between them.

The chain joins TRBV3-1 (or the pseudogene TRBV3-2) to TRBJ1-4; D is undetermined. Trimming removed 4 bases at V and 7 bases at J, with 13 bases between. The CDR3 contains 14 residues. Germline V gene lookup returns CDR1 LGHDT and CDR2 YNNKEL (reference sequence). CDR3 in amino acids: CASSPGLAPEKLFF. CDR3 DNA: TGTGCCAGCAGCCCAGGACTTGCCCCTGAAAAACTGTTTTTT.

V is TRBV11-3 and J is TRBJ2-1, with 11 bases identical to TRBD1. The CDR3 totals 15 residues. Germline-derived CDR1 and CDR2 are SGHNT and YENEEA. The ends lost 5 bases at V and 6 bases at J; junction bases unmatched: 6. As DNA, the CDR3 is TGTGCCAGCAGCATCGGACAGGGGGCGGCCAATGAGCAGTTCTTC. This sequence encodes CASSIGQGAANEQFF.